The clone carrying this TCR beta chain came up many times. What it binds is not known. V was trimmed by 5 bases and J by 9 bases, leaving 20 bases between them. Per the germline V gene, CDR1 is SGHTA and CDR2 is FQGNSA. This CDR3 comprises 15 residues. These data belong to a study of T cell repertoires in cytomegalovirus infection. Notes on the study in general: Frequencies of public TCR beta families were cumulated, and this identified carriers of CMV plus the relevant HLA.

MiXCR, run by TCRdb on the reads, gives a single entry per CDR3 protein. This sample yields roughly 570,000 distinct CDR3 sequences, of which approximately 40% are seen a single time; around 50% belongs to the top ten. The chain employs TRBV7-2 and TRBJ1-5; D not resolved. The origin of this receptor is a human donor in good health (CMV status not recorded). Some clones in this sample may be carry-over from other donors' samples. The specimen was cultured PBMCs, collected from culture after CMV antigen stimulation. The CDR3 region has the DNA TGTGCCAGCAGCACAGATCAAAGATCGTGGTTGCCCCAGCATTTT. Encoded protein: CASSTDQRSWLPQHF. The whole variable domain, filled in from reference TRBV7-2 and TRBJ1-5, reads GAGVSQSPSNKVTEKGKDVELRCDPISGHTALYWYRQSLGQGLEFLIYFQGNSAPDKSGLPSDRFSAERTGGSVSTLTIQRTQQEDSAVYLCASSTDQRSWLPQHFGDGTRLSIL.